These 12 T cell receptor beta chains were all obtained from the same sample, sequenced in a study of control samples from healthy donors and cancer patients. Clones were sequenced by immunoSEQ multiplex PCR, and TCRdb holds only the in-frame ones, with some missing. This table lists 150,000 to 200,000 clones. The sequenced sample was blood. The receptors derive from a woman in her 30s in good health.

The genes are TRBV12-3 or TRBV12-4 and TRBJ2-2; D possibly corresponds to TRBD1 (5 bases). The CDR3 has 12 amino acids. Between the trimmed V and J ends, which lost 6 bases and 5 bases, there was a span of 7 bases. CDR3 sequence: CASSRQTGELFF. CDR3 in DNA: TGTGCCAGCAGCCGACAGACCGGGGAGCTGTTTTTT.

V usage is TRBV13 and J usage is TRBJ1-1; D unclear. CDR1 is PRHDT, CDR2 FYEKMQ, per germline (reference sequence). This CDR3 has 13 residues. V was shortened by 3 bases and J by 1 base, with 6 bases between the two germline ends. The CDR3 loop reads CASSFYRNTEAFF. In DNA form, the CDR3 reads TGTGCCAGCAGCTTCTACAGGAACACTGAAGCTTTCTTT.

The V and J genes are TRBV5-1 and TRBJ2-5, with D perhaps given as TRBD1 or TRBD2 (6 bases each). The V and J ends lost 0 bases and 5 bases respectively, with 11 bases between them. This CDR3 has 14 amino acids. Germline loops: CDR1 SGHRS, CDR2 YFSETQ. The CDR3: CASSLGQGRETQYF. For the CDR3, the DNA is TGCGCCAGCAGCTTGGGCCAGGGGAGGGAGACCCAGTACTTC.

The V call is TRBV5-1, the J call TRBJ1-1; D might be TRBD1 (6 bases). This CDR3 spans 15 amino acids. Trimming removed 2 bases at V and 3 bases at J, with 14 bases between. Germline CDR1 reads SGHRS; CDR2 reads YFSETQ. The chain's CDR3 is CASSFGGWRDTEAFF. Here the CDR3 DNA reads TGCGCCAGCAGCTTTGGGGGCTGGCGGGACACTGAAGCTTTCTTT.

V and J are TRBV28 and TRBJ1-3, with D perhaps TRBD1 (5 bases). Trimming cost V 6 bases and J 4 bases, with 10 bases left between them. Germline V gene sequence: CDR1 MDHEN, CDR2 SYDVKM. The CDR3 sequence is 13 residues long. The DNA of the CDR3 is TGTGCCAGCAGGGGGGACGGCGGAAACACCATATATTTT. It encodes CASRGDGGNTIYF.

The chain links TRBV24-1 to TRBJ2-1; 10 nucleotides agree with TRBD2. The CDR3 length is 15 residues. The V gene's germline CDR1 is KGHDR and CDR2 SFDVKD. The junction had 6 bases not matched to a gene; V was cut back by 4 bases and J by 7 bases. CDR3 in DNA: TGTGCCACCAGTGAGGAGGAGCGGGGGGGGAATGAGCAGTTCTTC. This sequence encodes CATSEEERGGNEQFF.

The CDR3 loop reads CAWSVRGAGSPLHF. The CDR3 nucleotides are TGTGCCTGGAGTGTTCGTGGGGCTGGTTCACCCCTCCACTTT. The chain combines TRBV30 with TRBJ1-6; TRBD1 might be the D (5 bases). Germline V gene sequence: CDR1 GTSNPN, CDR2 SVGIG (reference sequence). V lost 0 bases, J lost 9 bases, and 12 bases lay in between. The CDR3 contains 14 residues.

J is TRBJ1-1 and V is TRBV7-9, with TRBD1 matching 8 bases. Germline V lookup: CDR1 SEHNR, CDR2 FQNEAQ (reference sequence). There are 13 residues in the CDR3. The ends lost 4 bases at V and 4 bases at J; junction bases unmatched: 2. The CDR3 DNA reads as TGTGCCAGCAGCTCGACAGGGGCCACTGAAGCTTTCTTT. It codes for CASSSTGATEAFF.

V and J are TRBV27 and TRBJ1-2, with 7 bases aligning to TRBD1. The CDR3 has 14 residues. Germline V gene sequence: CDR1 MNHEY, CDR2 SMNVEV (reference sequence). V lost 4 bases and J lost 6; bases outside the gene matches: 8. The CDR3: CASSSWTGQDGYTF. DNA of the CDR3: TGTGCCAGCAGTTCCTGGACAGGACAGGATGGCTACACCTTC.

This rearrangement joins TRBV7-2 to TRBJ1-2, with 7 positions matching TRBD1. This CDR3 has 14 residues. V lost 1 base and J lost 8; bases outside the gene matches: 7. Germline V gene data show CDR1 as SGHTA and CDR2 as FQGNSA. The CDR3 DNA follows: TGTGCCAGCAGCTTAGGACAGGGCCCGGAGGGCTACACCTTC. This sequence encodes CASSLGQGPEGYTF.

The chain joins TRBV28 to TRBJ1-2, with 9 nucleotides matching TRBD1. V shed 2 bases, J shed 3 bases, and the junction held 4 bases outside the gene matches. This CDR3 is 15 amino acids long. Germline CDR1 and CDR2: MDHEN and SYDVKM. The CDR3 DNA reads as TGTGCCAGCAGTTTAAGGGACAGGGCTGACTATGGCTACACCTTC. Translated: CASSLRDRADYGYTF.

CDR3 DNA sequence: TGTGCCAGCAGTGAAATTGAGTTGGAGGGTGTAGCCTACGAGCAGTACTTC. Translating gives CASSEIELEGVAYEQYF. This chain links TRBV6-1 with TRBJ2-7, with a possible D match to TRBD2 (6 bases). Trimming shortened V by 2 bases and J by 2 bases, and 19 bases separated the two germline ends. CDR3 length equals 17 residues. Germline loops: CDR1 MNHNS, CDR2 SASEGT.